This T cell receptor (beta chain) comes out of a study of CXCR3-negative and CXCR3-positive naive CD8 T cells (dated by TCRdb to about 2019). Turning to the overall study: In total, about 135 million TRB reads were obtained, which works out to roughly 1.5 +/- 0.3 million reads per library. The diversity and physicochemical repertoire analyses included 11 donors pooled from two independent experiments. Naive subsets from 5 or 6 donors and memory cells from 3 donors were included in the TRBV-TRBJ cluster analysis.

Broader findings and caveats from the paper: Because surface CD5, which has been linked to self-reactivity in mice, was comparable between naive subsets, TCR interaction strength was also inferred from TRB CDR3 physicochemical properties. Compared with CXCR3-negative naive cells, CXCR3-positive naive cells had TRB CDR3s with higher hydrophobicity (lower Kidera factor 4), lower energy, and higher strength and volume indices. Repertoire diversity was comparably high in both naive subsets but much lower in memory CD8+ T cells. Naive CXCR3-negative and CXCR3-positive cells from the same donor showed similar TRBV-TRBJ usage, whereas memory cells showed distinct patterns. Freshly isolated PBMCs were used for most assays because CXCR3 expression partially decreased after cryopreservation.

Each CD8+ T cell subset was flow-sorted in triplicate, with fewer than 350,000 cells per subset placed directly into RLT lysis buffer. To keep memory contaminants out, a stringent definition of naive CD8+ T cells was applied: CD45RO-CCR7+CD27+CD95-. Using standard density gradient centrifugation, peripheral blood mononuclear cells were isolated from buffy coats. Naive CXCR3-negative and CXCR3-positive CD8+ T cells were flow-sorted on a FACSAria III. An RNeasy Mini Kit was used to extract total RNA from the sorted cells. Comments on this clonotype: No antigen is known for it.

The sequencer was a NextSeq 550. The Human TCR Profiling Kit (MiLaboratory) was used to prepare UMI-labeled 5' RACE TRB cDNA libraries. The full amount of extracted RNA was used for cDNA synthesis, and the full amount of resulting cDNA was used for PCR amplification. Libraries were prepared in parallel with an identical number of PCR cycles. The authors processed their data as follows. With a requirement of at least two reads per UMI, MIGEC and MiXCR extracted about 52,000 +/- 9,100 unique UMI-labeled TRB cDNA molecules per library. Each library averaged around 42,000 +/- 9,900 functional in-frame TRB CDR3 nucleotide clonotypes without stop codons. After downsampling to 5000 UMI-labeled TRB molecules per sample, diversity metrics such as normalized Shannon-Wiener and Chao1 were calculated in VDJtools. Clonotype-size-weighted physicochemical properties of the central five CDR3 residues (interaction energy, strength, volume and Kidera factor 4) were computed in VDJtools. With the reads reprocessed by TCRdb, a single entry stands for each CDR3 protein sequence and no DNA is reported. Here the V and J calls rest on TCRdb's processing, not on the authors' analysis. This sample's table lists about 130,000 distinct CDR3 sequences. 0.59% of the sample is taken by the ten largest.

Sequenced material: naive CXCR3+ CD8+ T cells from blood. The cell subset or site label on this specimen signifies: CD45RO-CCR7+CD27+CD95- naive CD8+ T cells expressing CXCR3 (TNR3+). The TCR sequence derives from a human donor in good health. Some clones in this sample may be carry-over from other donors' samples.

The CDR3 amino acid sequence is: CASSPRQGTYEQYF. The V gene is TRBV7-6 and the J gene is TRBJ2-7; TCRdb gives TRBD1 as the D gene, but with no DNA this cannot be confirmed. Measured from the cysteine to the phenylalanine, the CDR3 is 14 residues long. The protein alone is recorded here. CDR1 and CDR2 (SGHVS, FNYEAQ) derive from the germline V gene.